Sequencing of this TCR beta chain was carried out in a study of Ad26.COV2.S vaccination and SARS-CoV-2 variants. Study-level results: Following vaccination, spike-specific CD8+ and CD4+ T cell responses reportedly exhibited substantial breadth. Total T cell responses, in the TCR breadth and depth analyses, may have been underestimated. Spike-specific TCR breadth in vaccine recipients exceeded that seen in placebo recipients.

Sequencing used immunoSEQ multiplex PCR; TCRdb keeps in-frame clones, though not all of them. The sample consists of fewer than 500,000 clones, about 88% of them appearing once. The CDR3 runs to 12 residues. Germline V gene data show CDR1 as SGHRS and CDR2 as YFSETQ. Trimming took 7 bases from V and 0 from J, leaving 5 bases between them. As for this clone: Its antigen is still unknown.

The treatment was: some 20 received Ad26.COV2.S at low or high dose, single or two shots; about 5 received placebo; per-sample allocation not given. Specimen acquisition occurred on day 63 following the initial vaccine or placebo injection. An 18-55-year-old adult in Boston served as donor. The sample in question was peripheral blood, obtained in a trial of Ad26.COV2.S vaccine versus placebo. The chain links TRBV5-1 to TRBJ1-5; D is undetermined. The receptor was derived from a person between 18 and 65 years old who received the Ad26.COV2.S COVID-19 vaccine or a placebo. The CDR3 region is CASGDSNQPQHF. The CDR3 region has the DNA TGCGCCAGCGGGGATAGCAATCAGCCCCAGCATTTT.